What follows are 3 T cell receptor beta chains derived from one specimen sequenced in a study of T cell repertoires in cytomegalovirus infection. MiXCR, applied by TCRdb to the reads, yields one record per CDR3 protein. The repertoire holds approximately 1,000,000 distinct CDR3 sequences, with approximately 30% as singletons. Their specific antigens are unknown. The input for sequencing was cultured CD8+ T cells from PBMCs, taken from culture after CMV antigen stimulation. The source is a human donor in good health (CMV status not recorded). Some clones in this sample may be carry-over from other donors' samples.

This clonotype was detected ten times or more. The V and J genes are TRBV6-2 or TRBV6-3 and TRBJ2-2; D remains unclear. Germline lookup yields CDR1 MNHEY and CDR2 SVGEGT. Trimming left V 7 bases short and J 8 bases short, with 17 bases between. This CDR3 has 14 residues. Written as DNA, the CDR3 is TGTGCCAGCACTATAGATACGAGTTCTGGGGAGCTGTTTTTT. Amino acids: CASTIDTSSGELFF.

This sequence joins TRBV9 and TRBJ2-3; D is perhaps TRBD1 (5 bases). V lost 0 bases to trimming and J lost 2 bases, with 19 bases between them. This CDR3 spans 18 amino acids. Germline lookup yields CDR1 SGDLS and CDR2 YYNGEE. In DNA, the CDR3 is TGTGCCAGCAGCGTAGTCCGAGGCCAAGTCAGGGACACAGATACGCAGTATTTT. Residues: CASSVVRGQVRDTDTQYF. The whole variable domain, filled in from reference TRBV9 and TRBJ2-3, reads DSGVTQTPKHLITATGQRVTLRCSPRSGDLSVYWYQQSLDQGLQFLIQYYNGEERAKGNILERFSAQQFPDLHSELNLSSLELGDSALYFCASSVVRGQVRDTDTQYFGPGTRLTVL.

This clonotype was picked up a small number of times. The rearrangement links TRBV6-2 or TRBV6-3 to TRBJ2-1, with no clear D. Per the germline V gene, CDR1 is MNHEY and CDR2 is SVGEGT. The CDR3 is made up of 13 amino acids. V lost 4 bases to trimming and J lost 10 bases, with 14 bases between them. CDR3 sequence (DNA): TGTGCCAGCAGTTCCGGTTTATCTATGGAGCAGTTCTTC. It is translated as CASSSGLSMEQFF.